This T cell receptor (beta chain) emerged from a study of blood T cell repertoires in COVID-19. Study details: COVID-19 samples, acute and convalescent, were from the United States, Italy and Spain. Sample material is recorded as cDNA or gDNA derived from T cells, B-cell-depleted T cells, or PBMCs.

In the authors' methods: Nucleated cell number was recorded as an estimate derived from reference gene primer amplification. The repertoire was sequenced with immunoSEQ multiplex PCR; TCRdb's copy has only in-frame clones and lacks some. The V and J calls and the clone size are those of that table, but D and trimming were determined from the DNA. This sample has 140,000 or so clones, with 88% found just once. Sequencing was performed on peripheral blood. This clonotype originated in a man in his 60s with active or convalescent COVID-19.

DNA of the CDR3: TGTGCCAGCAGCTTAACGGGACAGGTTGGAAACACCATATATTTT. This gives the protein CASSLTGQVGNTIYF. The V call is TRBV7-9, the J call TRBJ1-3, with 8 bases fitting TRBD1. The CDR3 extends over 15 amino acids. Losses at the gene ends were 2 bases for V and 3 bases for J; bases not matched to a gene: 3. Germline loops: CDR1 SEHNR, CDR2 FQNEAQ (reference sequence).